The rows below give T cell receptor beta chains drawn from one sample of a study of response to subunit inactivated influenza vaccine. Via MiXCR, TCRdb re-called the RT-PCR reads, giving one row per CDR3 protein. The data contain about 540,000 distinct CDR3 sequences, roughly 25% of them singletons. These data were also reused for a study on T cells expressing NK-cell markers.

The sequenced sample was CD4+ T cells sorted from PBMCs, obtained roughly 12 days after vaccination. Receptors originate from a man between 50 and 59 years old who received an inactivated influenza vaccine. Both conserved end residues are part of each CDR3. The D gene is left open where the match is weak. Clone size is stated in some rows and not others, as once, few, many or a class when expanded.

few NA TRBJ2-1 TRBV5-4 TGTGCCAGCAGCTTGTGGGAATCCTACAATGAGCAGTTCTTC CASSLWESYNEQFF
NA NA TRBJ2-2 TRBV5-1 TGCGCCAGCAGAAAATCAGGGGTGCCTGGCACCGGGGAGCTGTTTTTT CASRKSGVPGTGELFF
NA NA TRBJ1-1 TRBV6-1 TGTGCCAGCAGAGGGCGTACGGGGAACACTGAAGCTTTCTTT CASRGRTGNTEAFF
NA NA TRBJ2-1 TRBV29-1 TGCAGCGTTGCCCGAGGGTGGGGCTCCTACAATGAGCAGTTCTTC CSVARGWGSYNEQFF
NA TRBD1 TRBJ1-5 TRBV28 TGTGCCAGCAGTTTTCTGGACAGGGGGGAAAGCAATCAGCCCCAGCATTTT CASSFLDRGESNQPQHF
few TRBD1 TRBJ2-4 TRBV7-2 TGTGCCAGCAGCTACAGGACAGGGCTAGCCAAAAACATTCAGTACTTC CASSYRTGLAKNIQYF
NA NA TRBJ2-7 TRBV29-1 TGCAGCGTGTCTAGGGGGTCTAGCTCCTACGAGCAGTACTTC CSVSRGSSSYEQYF
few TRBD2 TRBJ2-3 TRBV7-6 TGTGCCAGCAGCTTAGCGGTTAGGCTAGCGGGAGCAGATACGCAGTATTTT CASSLAVRLAGADTQYF
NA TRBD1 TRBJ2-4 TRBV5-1 TGCGCCAGCAGCTTGTCTTGGGACAGAAAAAACATTCAGTACTTC CASSLSWDRKNIQYF
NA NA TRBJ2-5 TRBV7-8 TGTGCCAGCAGCGCAGACAGAAGCGGTCAGACCCAGTACTTC CASSADRSGQTQYF
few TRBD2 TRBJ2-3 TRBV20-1 TGCAGTGCCATCATTAGCGGGGGGTCGTCAGATACGCAGTATTTT CSAIISGGSSDTQYF
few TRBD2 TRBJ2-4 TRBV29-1 TGCAGCGTTGAAGAAGGGACTAGCGGGAGTGGCATTCAGTACTTC CSVEEGTSGSGIQYF
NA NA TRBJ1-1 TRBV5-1 TGCGCCAGCAGCCCTGACGGGGCGCGGGCTGTAGATACTGAAGCTTTCTTT CASSPDGARAVDTEAFF
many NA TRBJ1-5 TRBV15 TGTGCCACCAGCAGAGATCCAGGGACCAATCAGCCCCAGCATTTT CATSRDPGTNQPQHF
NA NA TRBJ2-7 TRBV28 TGTGCCAGCAGTAGATTCGGGGTCTCCTACGAGCAGTACTTC CASSRFGVSYEQYF
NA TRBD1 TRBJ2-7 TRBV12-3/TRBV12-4 TGTGCCAGCACCTTTCCGGGACAGTCTGCCGAGCAGTACTTC CASTFPGQSAEQYF
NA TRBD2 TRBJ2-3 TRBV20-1 TGCAGTGAGAGTCTAGCGGGGGGGGCTAGTGGCACAGATACGCAGTATTTT CSESLAGGASGTDTQYF
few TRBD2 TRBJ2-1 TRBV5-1 TGCGCCAGCAGTTTCACTAGCGGGAGGGCCTTCAATGAGCAGTTCTTC CASSFTSGRAFNEQFF
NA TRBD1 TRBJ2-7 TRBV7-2 TGTGCCAGCAGCCATCGACAGGGGGCGCACGAGCAGTACTTC CASSHRQGAHEQYF
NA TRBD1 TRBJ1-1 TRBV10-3 TGTGCCATCAGTGAGTCCCGGGGACAGGGGACAGCTTTCTTT CAISESRGQGTAFF
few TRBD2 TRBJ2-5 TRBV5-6 TGTGCCAGCGGACCTAGCGGGGGGGGAATTGGTTCCCAGTACTTC CASGPSGGGIGSQYF
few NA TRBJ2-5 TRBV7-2 TGTGCCAGCAGCTTAGTTTCTCCCGGTGCAGGGGAGACCCAGTACTTC CASSLVSPGAGETQYF
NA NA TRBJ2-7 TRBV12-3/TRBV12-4 TGTGCCAGCACCGCGGCTTACCTTAGCTACGAGCAGTACTTC CASTAAYLSYEQYF